A selection of T cell receptor beta chains follows, all from one sample in a study of regulatory T cells in long-lasting Graves disease. TCRdb redid the calling of the multiplex PCR reads with MiXCR, one entry per CDR3 protein. The table has 350,000 to 500,000 distinct CDR3 sequences, 14% seen once. These data also formed part of another study, on T cells in Graves' hyperthyroidism and ophthalmopathy.

This sample comprised peripheral blood mononuclear cells (PBMCs), obtained at new diagnosis, from a patient treated with antithyroid drugs. Receptor source: a woman aged 50 to 65 with Graves disease. Both conserved end residues are part of each CDR3. A D gene is named only where the DNA matches it firmly. Part of the rows lack a size; the others show once, few, many or a class for expanded clones.

CDR3 DNA: TGTGCCAGCAGCCAAGGGATGACAACCAGCACAGATACGCAGTATTTT
CDR3 protein: CASSQGMTTSTDTQYF
V gene: TRBV14
CDR3 length: 16
D gene: -
clone size: many
J gene: TRBJ2-3

CDR3 DNA: TGCAGTGCTAGAGATCCATTTAGCACAGATACGCAGTATTTT
CDR3 protein: CSARDPFSTDTQYF
V gene: TRBV20-1
CDR3 length: 14
D gene: -
clone size: few
J gene: TRBJ2-3

CDR3 DNA: TGCGCCAGCAGCCAAAGATTGGGGACTAGCGAGAATGAGCAGTTCTTC
CDR3 protein: CASSQRLGTSENEQFF
V gene: TRBV4-1
CDR3 length: 16
D gene: TRBD2
clone size: -
J gene: TRBJ2-1

CDR3 DNA: TGTGCCAGCAGTTTGGGACAGCTCCAAGAGACCCAGTACTTC
CDR3 protein: CASSLGQLQETQYF
V gene: TRBV28
CDR3 length: 14
D gene: TRBD1
clone size: many
J gene: TRBJ2-5

CDR3 DNA: TGTGCCATCAGTGAGTCCACTACGGGAGGAGTCTATGGCTACACCTTC
CDR3 protein: CAISESTTGGVYGYTF
V gene: TRBV10-3
CDR3 length: 16
D gene: -
clone size: few
J gene: TRBJ1-2

CDR3 DNA: TGCGCCAGCAGCCAGGGACAGGGGGCGTCTGGAAACACCATATATTTT
CDR3 protein: CASSQGQGASGNTIYF
V gene: TRBV5-1
CDR3 length: 16
D gene: TRBD1
clone size: few
J gene: TRBJ1-3

CDR3 DNA: TGTGCCAGCAGCTTGATACAGTACTCCTACGAGCAGTACTTC
CDR3 protein: CASSLIQYSYEQYF
V gene: TRBV5-5
CDR3 length: 14
D gene: -
clone size: -
J gene: TRBJ2-7

CDR3 DNA: TGTGCCAGCAGTCCCTCCCTGGGGTCAGGCTATGGCTACACCTTC
CDR3 protein: CASSPSLGSGYGYTF
V gene: TRBV12-3/TRBV12-4
CDR3 length: 15
D gene: -
clone size: many
J gene: TRBJ1-2

CDR3 DNA: TGTGCCAGCAGTTTAGGGCCGGGACTAGCGGGAGTAGACGGAGAGACCCAGTACTTC
CDR3 protein: CASSLGPGLAGVDGETQYF
V gene: TRBV5-4
CDR3 length: 19
D gene: TRBD2
clone size: many
J gene: TRBJ2-5

CDR3 DNA: TGTGCCAGCAGCCTCCGGGACACCATGAATACGCAGTATTTT
CDR3 protein: CASSLRDTMNTQYF
V gene: TRBV5-8
CDR3 length: 14
D gene: -
clone size: many
J gene: TRBJ2-3

CDR3 DNA: TGTGCCTGGGGGACAGGGGGTGGCTACGAGCAGTACTTC
CDR3 protein: CAWGTGGGYEQYF
V gene: TRBV30
CDR3 length: 13
D gene: TRBD1
clone size: -
J gene: TRBJ2-7

CDR3 DNA: TGCGCCAGCAGCTTGGTCTTAGCGCAATACAATGAGCAGTTCTTC
CDR3 protein: CASSLVLAQYNEQFF
V gene: TRBV5-1
CDR3 length: 15
D gene: -
clone size: many
J gene: TRBJ2-1

CDR3 DNA: TGTGCCAGCAGTTACGAGGCATCATCGAATAATTCACCCCTCCACTTT
CDR3 protein: CASSYEASSNNSPLHF
V gene: TRBV6-5
CDR3 length: 16
D gene: -
clone size: few
J gene: TRBJ1-6

CDR3 DNA: TGTGCCAGCAGCGTAGACGACGGGAGCTCCTACGAGCAGTACTTC
CDR3 protein: CASSVDDGSSYEQYF
V gene: TRBV9
CDR3 length: 15
D gene: -
clone size: many
J gene: TRBJ2-7

CDR3 DNA: TGTGCCAGCAGCTTCAGGGGGGAAGATGGCTACACCTTC
CDR3 protein: CASSFRGEDGYTF
V gene: TRBV7-9
CDR3 length: 13
D gene: TRBD1
clone size: -
J gene: TRBJ1-2

CDR3 DNA: TGCAGTGCTAGGAGTCAGGGCTCCTACAATGAGCAGTTCTTC
CDR3 protein: CSARSQGSYNEQFF
V gene: TRBV20-1
CDR3 length: 14
D gene: -
clone size: few
J gene: TRBJ2-1

CDR3 DNA: TGTACCAGCAGCCCAGACCCTATGGCCACCGGGGAGCTGTTTTTT
CDR3 protein: CTSSPDPMATGELFF
V gene: TRBV9
CDR3 length: 15
D gene: -
clone size: -
J gene: TRBJ2-2

CDR3 DNA: TGTGCCAGCAGCCGTGCGGGGGGGACCAACACTGGAGCTTTCTTT
CDR3 protein: CASSRAGGTNTGAFF
V gene: TRBV3-1
CDR3 length: 15
D gene: -
clone size: few
J gene: TRBJ1-1

CDR3 DNA: TGTGCCACCACCCCTGGGTGGTCTTGGGAAAGCACAGATACGCAGTATTTT
CDR3 protein: CATTPGWSWESTDTQYF
V gene: TRBV24-1
CDR3 length: 17
D gene: -
clone size: many
J gene: TRBJ2-3

CDR3 DNA: TGTGCCAGCAGCCCCCCGGGAGGACGGGGTACGCAGTATTTT
CDR3 protein: CASSPPGGRGTQYF
V gene: TRBV3-1
CDR3 length: 14
D gene: TRBD2
clone size: -
J gene: TRBJ2-3

CDR3 DNA: TGTGCCAGCAGCTGGGACAGGGGAAACACCATATATTTT
CDR3 protein: CASSWDRGNTIYF
V gene: TRBV13
CDR3 length: 13
D gene: TRBD1
clone size: few
J gene: TRBJ1-3

CDR3 DNA: TGTGCCAGCAGCCGGGACAGGGAAAAGTCCTACGAGCAGTACTTC
CDR3 protein: CASSRDREKSYEQYF
V gene: TRBV5-5
CDR3 length: 15
D gene: TRBD1
clone size: many
J gene: TRBJ2-7

CDR3 DNA: TGTGCCGGAGGGACGAGCCCGCCTGGGGCCAACGTCCTGACTTTC
CDR3 protein: CAGGTSPPGANVLTF
V gene: TRBV19
CDR3 length: 15
D gene: -
clone size: -
J gene: TRBJ2-6

CDR3 DNA: TGTGCCAGCGCTTCAGGGGCCCTGAACACCGGGGAGCTGTTTTTT
CDR3 protein: CASASGALNTGELFF
V gene: TRBV28
CDR3 length: 15
D gene: -
clone size: few
J gene: TRBJ2-2

CDR3 DNA: TGCAGTGCTGCGGAGCTGGCAGGGGCCCCGAACACTGAAGCTTTCTTT
CDR3 protein: CSAAELAGAPNTEAFF
V gene: TRBV20-1
CDR3 length: 16
D gene: -
clone size: few
J gene: TRBJ1-1

CDR3 DNA: TGCAGTGCTAGTTGGGACAGCAACACTGAAGCTTTCTTT
CDR3 protein: CSASWDSNTEAFF
V gene: TRBV20-1
CDR3 length: 13
D gene: TRBD1
clone size: few
J gene: TRBJ1-1

CDR3 DNA: TGTGCTCGACAGGGGTTCTCTGGGGCCAACGTCCTGACTTTC
CDR3 protein: CARQGFSGANVLTF
V gene: TRBV2
CDR3 length: 14
D gene: TRBD1
clone size: many
J gene: TRBJ2-6

CDR3 DNA: TGCAGTGCTGGGGACACGAGAAAGTACGAGCAGTACTTC
CDR3 protein: CSAGDTRKYEQYF
V gene: TRBV20-1
CDR3 length: 13
D gene: -
clone size: many
J gene: TRBJ2-7

CDR3 DNA: TGCAGCGCGGGGGACGGATACTCTGGAAACACCATATATTTT
CDR3 protein: CSAGDGYSGNTIYF
V gene: TRBV29-1
CDR3 length: 14
D gene: -
clone size: -
J gene: TRBJ1-3

CDR3 DNA: TGCGCCAGCAGCCAAAGGGGAATGGGCACTGAAGCTTTCTTT
CDR3 protein: CASSQRGMGTEAFF
V gene: TRBV4-1
CDR3 length: 14
D gene: -
clone size: -
J gene: TRBJ1-1

CDR3 DNA: TGTGCCAGTAGTATAGATCAAACCGGGGAGCTCTATGGCTACACCTTC
CDR3 protein: CASSIDQTGELYGYTF
V gene: TRBV19
CDR3 length: 16
D gene: -
clone size: -
J gene: TRBJ1-2

CDR3 DNA: TGTGCCAGCAGTTTACTTCACGCCGGGGAGCTGTTTTTT
CDR3 protein: CASSLLHAGELFF
V gene: TRBV27
CDR3 length: 13
D gene: -
clone size: -
J gene: TRBJ2-2

CDR3 DNA: TGCGCCAGCAGCTTGACCCAGGGCGCGAACACCGGGGAGCTGTTTTTT
CDR3 protein: CASSLTQGANTGELFF
V gene: TRBV5-1
CDR3 length: 16
D gene: -
clone size: many
J gene: TRBJ2-2

CDR3 DNA: TGTGCCAGTAGTATAGATCTATACCCCCACGTTAAGACAGGGGGGACCTACAATGAGCAGTTCTTC
CDR3 protein: CASSIDLYPHVKTGGTYNEQFF
V gene: TRBV19
CDR3 length: 22
D gene: TRBD1
clone size: -
J gene: TRBJ2-1

CDR3 DNA: TGTGCCTCCAGGACGGTACTCACAGATACGCAGTATTTT
CDR3 protein: CASRTVLTDTQYF
V gene: TRBV10-3
CDR3 length: 13
D gene: -
clone size: many
J gene: TRBJ2-3

CDR3 DNA: TGTGCCAGCAGCTTAGGGCCACCGGGACTAGCGGCCGATGAGCAGTTCTTC
CDR3 protein: CASSLGPPGLAADEQFF
V gene: TRBV7-7
CDR3 length: 17
D gene: TRBD2
clone size: many
J gene: TRBJ2-1

CDR3 DNA: TGTGCCAGTAGATTGATAACGGACAATGAGCAGTTCTTC
CDR3 protein: CASRLITDNEQFF
V gene: TRBV19
CDR3 length: 13
D gene: -
clone size: few
J gene: TRBJ2-1